This T cell receptor beta chain is from a study of blood T cells in healthy people across ages. PCR was performed a second time for 7 to 11 cycles using a sample-barcoded 5' primer and a J-beta primer mix. The template-switch adaptor, which had 12 random nucleotides, put a tag on each cDNA molecule. TCRdb passed the 5' RACE reads through MiXCR, listing each CDR3 protein once. The data show around 750,000 distinct CDR3 sequences, 53% seen once. In each sample, at least 6 million PBMCs were isolated. Study results and caveats: In older individuals, TCR beta diversity per million T cells was lower, falling roughly linearly with age.

Remarks on this clonotype: Antigen unknown.

Trimming took 3 bases from V and 4 from J, leaving 7 bases between them. The CDR3 spans 13 residues. The V gene's germline CDR1 is MNHNS and CDR2 SASEGT. The TCR was taken from a man at least 80 years old in good health. The sample was blood. The chain employs TRBV6-1 and TRBJ1-5; D is undetermined. CDR3 in amino acids: CASSENGNQPQHF. For the CDR3, the DNA is TGTGCCAGCAGTGAGAACGGAAATCAGCCCCAGCATTTT.